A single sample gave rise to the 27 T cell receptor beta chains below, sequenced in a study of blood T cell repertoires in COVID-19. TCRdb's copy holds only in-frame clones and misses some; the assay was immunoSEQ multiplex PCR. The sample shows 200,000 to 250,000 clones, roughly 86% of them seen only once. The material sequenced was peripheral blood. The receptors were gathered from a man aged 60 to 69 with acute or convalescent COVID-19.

The CDR3 protein is CASSLPGQGGGEKLFF. The CDR3 DNA reads TGTGCCAGCAGCTTACCCGGACAGGGAGGAGGTGAAAAACTGTTTTTT. This sequence joins TRBV7-9 and TRBJ1-4; 8 nucleotides align to TRBD1. The CDR3 totals 16 residues. The germline V gene encodes CDR1 SEHNR and CDR2 FQNEAQ (reference sequence). The trim removed 2 bases at V and 7 bases at J, leaving 9 bases unmatched.

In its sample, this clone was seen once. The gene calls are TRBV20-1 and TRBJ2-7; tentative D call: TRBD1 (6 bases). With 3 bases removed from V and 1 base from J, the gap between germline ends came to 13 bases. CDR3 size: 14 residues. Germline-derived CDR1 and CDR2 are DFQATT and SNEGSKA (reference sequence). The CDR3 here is CSASEPRGSYEQYF. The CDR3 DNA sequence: TGCAGTGCTAGTGAGCCCAGGGGTTCCTACGAGCAGTACTTC.

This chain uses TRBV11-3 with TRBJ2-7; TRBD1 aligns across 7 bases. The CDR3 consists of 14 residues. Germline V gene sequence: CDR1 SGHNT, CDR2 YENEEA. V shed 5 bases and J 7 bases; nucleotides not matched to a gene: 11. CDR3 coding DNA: TGTGCCAGCAGCCCACGGGACAGAGTGACTGAGCAGTACTTC. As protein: CASSPRDRVTEQYF. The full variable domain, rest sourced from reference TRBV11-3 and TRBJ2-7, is EAGVVQSPRYKIIEKKQPVAFWCNPISGHNTLYWYLQNLGQGPELLIRYENEEAVDDSQLPKDRFSAERLKGVDSTLKIQPAELGDSAVYLCASSPRDRVTEQYFGPGTRLTVT.

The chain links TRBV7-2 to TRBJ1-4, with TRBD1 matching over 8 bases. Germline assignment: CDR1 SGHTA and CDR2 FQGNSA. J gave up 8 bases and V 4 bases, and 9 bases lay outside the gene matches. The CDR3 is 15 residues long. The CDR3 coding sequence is TGTGCCAGCAGCTACGGACAGGGTTCGAAGGAAAAACTGTTTTTT. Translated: CASSYGQGSKEKLFF.

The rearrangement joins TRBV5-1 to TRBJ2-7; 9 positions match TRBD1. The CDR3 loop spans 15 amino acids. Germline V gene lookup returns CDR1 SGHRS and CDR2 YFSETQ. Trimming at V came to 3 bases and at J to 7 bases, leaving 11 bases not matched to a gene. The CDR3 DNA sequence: TGCGCCAGCAGCTCGTCCGGGACAGGGAGTCTAGAGCAGTACTTC. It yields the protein CASSSSGTGSLEQYF.

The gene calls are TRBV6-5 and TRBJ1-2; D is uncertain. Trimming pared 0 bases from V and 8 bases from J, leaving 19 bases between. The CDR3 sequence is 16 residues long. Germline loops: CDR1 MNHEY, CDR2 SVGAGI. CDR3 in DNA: TGTGCCAGCAGTTACTCCTCGTTTGCGGAGGCGGAAGGCTACACCTTC. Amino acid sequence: CASSYSSFAEAEGYTF.

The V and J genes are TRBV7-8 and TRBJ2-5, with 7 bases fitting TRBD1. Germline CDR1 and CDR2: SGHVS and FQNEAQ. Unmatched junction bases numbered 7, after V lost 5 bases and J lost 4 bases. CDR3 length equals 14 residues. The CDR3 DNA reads TGTGCCAGCAGCCGAGACAGGGTGGGAGAGACCCAGTACTTC. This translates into CASSRDRVGETQYF.

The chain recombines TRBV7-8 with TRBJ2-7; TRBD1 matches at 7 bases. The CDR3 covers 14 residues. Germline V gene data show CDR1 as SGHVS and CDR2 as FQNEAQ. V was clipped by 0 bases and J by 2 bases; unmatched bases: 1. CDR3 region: CASSLADRTYEQYF. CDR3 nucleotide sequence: TGTGCCAGCAGCTTAGCGGACAGGACCTACGAGCAGTACTTC.

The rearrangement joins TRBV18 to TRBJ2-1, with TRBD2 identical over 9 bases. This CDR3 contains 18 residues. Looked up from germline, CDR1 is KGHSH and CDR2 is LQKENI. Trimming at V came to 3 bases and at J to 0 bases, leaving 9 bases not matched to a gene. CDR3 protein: CASSPLPRRGGSYNEQFF. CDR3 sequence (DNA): TGTGCCAGCTCACCGCTTCCGAGGCGGGGGGGCTCCTACAATGAGCAGTTCTTC.

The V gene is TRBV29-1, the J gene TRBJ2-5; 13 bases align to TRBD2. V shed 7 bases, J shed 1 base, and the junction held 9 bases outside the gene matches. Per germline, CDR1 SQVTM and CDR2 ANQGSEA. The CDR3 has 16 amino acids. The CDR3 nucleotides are TGCAGCGGGGGGGGACTAGCGGGAAAAACCCAAGAGACCCAGTACTTC. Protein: CSGGGLAGKTQETQYF.

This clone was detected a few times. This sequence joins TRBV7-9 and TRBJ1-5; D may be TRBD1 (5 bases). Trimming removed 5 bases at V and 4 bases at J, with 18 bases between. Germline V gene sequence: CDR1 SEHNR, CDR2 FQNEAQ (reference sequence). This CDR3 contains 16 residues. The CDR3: CASSPGGGVRNQPQHF. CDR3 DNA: TGTGCCAGCAGCCCGGGCGGGGGGGTAAGGAATCAGCCCCAGCATTTT.

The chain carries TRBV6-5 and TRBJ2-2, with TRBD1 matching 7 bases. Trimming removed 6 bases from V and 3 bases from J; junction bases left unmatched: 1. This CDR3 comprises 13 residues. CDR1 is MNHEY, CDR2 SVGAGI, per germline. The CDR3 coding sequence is TGTGCCAGCAGACAGGGGCACACCGGGGAGCTGTTTTTT. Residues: CASRQGHTGELFF.

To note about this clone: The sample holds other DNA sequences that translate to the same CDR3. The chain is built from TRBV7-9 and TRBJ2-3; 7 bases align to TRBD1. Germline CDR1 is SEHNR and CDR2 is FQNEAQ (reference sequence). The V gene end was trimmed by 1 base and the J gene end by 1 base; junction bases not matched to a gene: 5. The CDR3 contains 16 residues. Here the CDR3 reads CASSLGRQGGTDTQYF. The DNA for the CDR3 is TGTGCCAGCAGCTTAGGAAGACAGGGAGGCACAGATACGCAGTATTTT.

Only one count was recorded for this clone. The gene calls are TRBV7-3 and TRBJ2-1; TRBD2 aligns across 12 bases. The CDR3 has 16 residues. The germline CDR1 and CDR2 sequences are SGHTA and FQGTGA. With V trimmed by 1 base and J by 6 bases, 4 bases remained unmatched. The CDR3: CASSLRPSGGANEQFF. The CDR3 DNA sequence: TGTGCCAGCAGCTTAAGACCTAGCGGGGGGGCCAATGAGCAGTTCTTC.

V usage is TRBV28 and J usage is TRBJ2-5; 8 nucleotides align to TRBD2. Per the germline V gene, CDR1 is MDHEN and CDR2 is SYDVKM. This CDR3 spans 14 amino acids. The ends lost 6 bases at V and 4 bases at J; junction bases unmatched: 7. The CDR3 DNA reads TGTGCCAGCAGCTCGGGACTAGTCGTAGAGACCCAGTACTTC. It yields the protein CASSSGLVVETQYF.

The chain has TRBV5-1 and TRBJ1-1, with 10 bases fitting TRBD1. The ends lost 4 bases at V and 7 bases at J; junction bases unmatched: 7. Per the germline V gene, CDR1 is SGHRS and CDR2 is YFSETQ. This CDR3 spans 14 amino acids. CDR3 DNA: TGCGCCAGCAGCCCTAGGACAGGGGGTAATGAAGCTTTCTTT. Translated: CASSPRTGGNEAFF.

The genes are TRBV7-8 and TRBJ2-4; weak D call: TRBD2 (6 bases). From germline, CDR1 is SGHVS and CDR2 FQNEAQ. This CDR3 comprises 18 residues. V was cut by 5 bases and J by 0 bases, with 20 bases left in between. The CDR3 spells CASSREAGGPLAKNIQYF. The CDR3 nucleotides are TGTGCCAGCAGCCGCGAGGCCGGAGGGCCGCTAGCCAAAAACATTCAGTACTTC.

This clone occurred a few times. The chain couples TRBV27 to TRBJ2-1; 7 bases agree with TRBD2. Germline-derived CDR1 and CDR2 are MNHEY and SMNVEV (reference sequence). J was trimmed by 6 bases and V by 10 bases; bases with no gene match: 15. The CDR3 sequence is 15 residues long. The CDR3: CATSSGTLNPNEQFF. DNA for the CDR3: TGTGCCACCTCCAGCGGGACTCTAAACCCCAATGAGCAGTTCTTC.

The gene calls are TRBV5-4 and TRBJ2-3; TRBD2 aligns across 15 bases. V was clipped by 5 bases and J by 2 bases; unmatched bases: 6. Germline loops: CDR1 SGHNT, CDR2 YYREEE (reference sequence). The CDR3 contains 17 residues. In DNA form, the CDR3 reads TGTGCCAGCAGTCCGGGACTAGCGGGGGGACTCACAGATACGCAGTATTTT. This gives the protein CASSPGLAGGLTDTQYF. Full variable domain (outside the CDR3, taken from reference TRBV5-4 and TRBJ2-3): ETGVTQSPTHLIKTRGQQVTLRCSSQSGHNTVSWYQQALGQGPQFIFQYYREEENGRGNFPPRFSGLQFPNYSSELNVNALELDDSALYLCASSPGLAGGLTDTQYFGPGTRLTVL.

Written as DNA, the CDR3 is TGTGCCAGCAGCTTGATCCGGGTTCAGTCCTATAATTCACCCCTCCACTTT. As protein: CASSLIRVQSYNSPLHF. The rearrangement links TRBV5-6 to TRBJ1-6; D remains unclear. V dropped 1 base and J dropped 1 base, with 12 bases sitting between them. The CDR3 length is 17 residues. Germline assignment: CDR1 SGHDT and CDR2 YYEEEE. Full variable domain (remainder filled in from reference TRBV5-6 and TRBJ1-6): DAGVTQSPTHLIKTRGQQVTLRCSPKSGHDTVSWYQQALGQGPQFIFQYYEEEERQRGNFPDRFSGHQFPNYSSELNVNALLLGDSALYLCASSLIRVQSYNSPLHFGNGTRLTVT.

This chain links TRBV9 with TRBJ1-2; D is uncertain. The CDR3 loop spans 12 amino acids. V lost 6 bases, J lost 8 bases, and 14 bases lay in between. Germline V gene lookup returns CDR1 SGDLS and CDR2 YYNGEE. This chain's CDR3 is CASTRERRGYTF. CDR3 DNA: TGTGCCAGCACCCGGGAGAGGCGCGGCTACACCTTC.

The CDR3 here is CSASYAGAVGGETQYF. Here the CDR3 DNA reads TGCAGTGCTAGTTATGCGGGGGCGGTAGGTGGGGAGACCCAGTACTTC. V is TRBV20-1 and J is TRBJ2-5, with D maybe TRBD2 (7 bases). The ends were cut back, 3 bases at V and 5 bases at J, with 22 bases in the middle. CDR3 length: 16 residues. CDR1 is DFQATT, CDR2 SNEGSKA, per germline (reference sequence).

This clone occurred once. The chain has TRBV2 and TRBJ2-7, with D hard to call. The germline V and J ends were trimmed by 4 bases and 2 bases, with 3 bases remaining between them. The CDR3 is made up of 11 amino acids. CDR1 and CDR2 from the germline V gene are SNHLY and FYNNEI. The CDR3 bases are TGTGCCAGCAGTGTTACCTACGAGCAGTACTTC. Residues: CASSVTYEQYF.

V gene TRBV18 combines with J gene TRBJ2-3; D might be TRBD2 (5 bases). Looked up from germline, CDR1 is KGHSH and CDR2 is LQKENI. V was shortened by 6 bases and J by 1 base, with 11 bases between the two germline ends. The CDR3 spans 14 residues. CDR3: CASSTTGGTDTQYF. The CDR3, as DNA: TGTGCCAGCTCGACCACCGGGGGCACAGATACGCAGTATTTT.

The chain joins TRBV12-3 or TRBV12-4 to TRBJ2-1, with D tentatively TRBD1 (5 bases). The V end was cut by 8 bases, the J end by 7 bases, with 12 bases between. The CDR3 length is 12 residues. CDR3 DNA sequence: TGTGCCAGCCAGGGTGGGTGGAATGAGCAGTTCTTC. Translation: CASQGGWNEQFF.

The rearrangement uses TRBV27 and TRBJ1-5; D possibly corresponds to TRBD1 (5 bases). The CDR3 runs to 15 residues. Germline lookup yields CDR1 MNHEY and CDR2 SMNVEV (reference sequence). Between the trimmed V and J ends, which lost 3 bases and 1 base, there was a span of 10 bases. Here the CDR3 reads CASSLGRASNQPQHF. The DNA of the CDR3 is TGTGCCAGCAGTTTGGGCAGGGCCAGCAATCAGCCCCAGCATTTT.

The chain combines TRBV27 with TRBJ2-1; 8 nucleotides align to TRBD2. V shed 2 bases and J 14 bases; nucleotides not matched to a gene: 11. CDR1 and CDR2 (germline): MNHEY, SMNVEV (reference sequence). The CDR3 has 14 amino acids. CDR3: CASSLTLNLAGEFF. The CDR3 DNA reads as TGTGCCAGCAGTTTAACTCTGAACCTAGCGGGCGAGTTCTTC.